The entry below describes one T cell receptor beta chain. This clone has only a few counts. Its recognized antigen is unknown. Nothing much larger sits one base from this clone, and base qualities are not available. This sample stems from a study of shared clonotypes between healthy human individuals (dated by TCRdb to about 2020). Describing the broader study: Three men and two women, aged 18 to 49 years, made up the cohort. Blood TCR repertoires of five healthy adults were deeply sequenced to estimate repertoire size and the extent of clonotype sharing between individuals. To increase sequencing depth and limit assay-specific biases, TCR repertoire library preparation and sequencing were carried out by different laboratories using diverse techniques. Each donor's leukapheresis produced roughly between roughly 0.85 and 9 billion PBMCs.

TCR CDR3 regions were amplified from genomic DNA by multiplex PCR using the deep immunoSEQ assay. For each cell subset, the extracted genomic DNA was distributed evenly across all wells of several immunoSEQ 96-well plates, and each plate served as one replicate. For unsorted PBMC, each replicate PCR was loaded with roughly 330 ng genomic DNA, equivalent to approximately 33,000 T cell genomes. Unsorted PBMC genomic DNA was sequenced across ten immunoSEQ deep assay plates. Purified libraries were measured with a Qubit 3.0 fluorometer, size-checked on a Bioanalyzer 2100, and measured again with the KAPA Library Quantification kit. Every immunoSEQ 96-well plate was sequenced on a dedicated single-read 150-cycle Illumina NextSeq 550 flow cell. The authors' analysis ran thus. Because only junctional sequences without quality scores were contained in the immunoSEQ output, filtering matching that applied to full-length reads could not be performed. To assign V/J genes and CDR3, sequences were annotated against IMGT germline references using PyIR, a Python wrapper for IgBLAST v1.9. Reads with weak V/J assignments (E-value above 1e-6), missing CDR3, stop codons, out-of-frame junctions, or ambiguous translated residues were removed. V3J clonotypes were defined as sequences sharing the same inferred V gene, J gene, and CDR3 amino acid sequence. To compute the percentage overlap between repertoires, the number of shared unique clonotypes was divided by the size of the smaller repertoire. Three approaches were used to assess repertoire richness: RTK rarefaction, the Chao1 estimator, and Recon v2.1 estimates of unobserved clonotypes. Sourced from immuneACCESS, this table was stored by TCRdb with only in-frame sequences that have V and J called. A share of the clones is absent; for the studies checked, an unresolved V gene accounts for under half, and the remainder has no known explanation. That table furnishes V, J and clone size, whereas the DNA furnished D and trimming. This sample is represented by about 480,000 clones; around 79% of them were singletons. The ten largest clones add up to around 13% of the sample.

Germline trimming: 5 bases from V, 0 bases from J; junction bases outside gene matches: 13. The CDR1 and CDR2 encoded by the germline V gene (reference sequence) are MNHEY and SMNVEV. The cysteine opens and the phenylalanine closes a CDR3 of 18 amino acids. Only the CDR3 region is kept as DNA, spanning 54 bases read in frame from base 1. The paper's findings and limits, for the study overall: Only blood was sampled, and tissue TCR repertoires likely differ from those in blood. The genetic and exposure-history diversity represented was limited by the small number of donors. Pairwise subsampling indicated that sequencing depth was expected to affect the degree of clonotype sharing among donors.

The donors were healthy, HIV-negative adults with no recently reported acute infections or vaccinations. Every donor was a Caucasian adult living in Nashville, Tennessee, USA. For unsorted samples, 75 million to 90 million PBMCs were counted, and genomic DNA was extracted using the QIAamp DNA Blood Mini kit. Blood was obtained by leukapheresis, after which PBMCs were separated by Ficoll-Histopaque density gradient centrifugation and cryopreserved in liquid nitrogen vapor phase. The sample taken for sequencing was PBMCs. The V and J genes are TRBV27 and TRBJ2-7; TRBD2 agrees with 10 junctional bases. This receptor was identified in a woman in her thirties or forties in good health. Some clones in this sample may be carry-over from other donors' samples. The nucleotide sequence reads as follows: TGTGCCAGCAGTCTGAGACGGACTAGCGGAACCAGCTCCTACGAGCAGTACTTC. Its amino acids are CASSLRRTSGTSSYEQYF.